The 31 T cell receptor beta chains below were found in one sample sequenced in a study of T cells in Graves' hyperthyroidism and ophthalmopathy. Amplified TCR beta CDR3 regions came from RNA transcripts. In the first-round RT-PCR of the TCR CDR3, the HTBI primer set was used. TCRdb analysed the multiplex PCR reads with MiXCR anew, one entry per CDR3 protein. The table includes about 640,000 distinct CDR3 sequences, less than 25% detected once. The sample consisted of blood. All receptors derive from a man aged 25 to 45 with Graves' ophthalmopathy.

The chain employs TRBV20-1 and TRBJ2-5, with TRBD2 as a possible D gene (5 bases). Trimming removed 4 bases at V and 5 bases at J, with 11 bases between. The CDR3 consists of 12 residues. The germline gives CDR1 DFQATT, CDR2 SNEGSKA (reference sequence). For the CDR3, the DNA is TGCAGTGCTATGGACTGGATGGAGACCCAGTACTTC. Protein product: CSAMDWMETQYF.

This clonotype has a handful of counts. J is TRBJ1-1 and V is TRBV9; TRBD1 might be the D (6 bases). Germline lookup yields CDR1 SGDLS and CDR2 YYNGEE. The CDR3 is made up of 16 amino acids. The V gene lost 4 bases and the J gene lost 5 bases, with 21 bases spanning the gap. CDR3 nucleotide sequence: TGTGCCAGCAGCCCGAGCATTGGGGGCGATGGAACTGAAGCTTTCTTT. Amino acids: CASSPSIGGDGTEAFF.

A note on this clonotype: At one end the junction does not follow the germline gene, possibly because of a read error. V is TRBV5-1 and J is TRBJ2-4; 9 bases align to TRBD2. Germline V gene data show CDR1 as SGHRS and CDR2 as YFSETQ. The CDR3 is made up of 16 amino acids. In DNA form, the CDR3 reads TGTGCCAGCAGCTTGAGGCGGGAGGGATGGCAAAACATTCAGTACTTC. As protein: CASSLRREGWQNIQYF.

The rearrangement joins TRBV19 to TRBJ1-5, with unresolved D. Germline values: CDR1 LNHDA, CDR2 SQIVND (reference sequence). There are 13 residues in the CDR3. Trimming took off 4 bases at V and 6 bases at J, with 10 bases between the two ends. The DNA of the CDR3 is TGTGCCAGTAGTAAAGGGTTGGGTCAGCCCCAGCATTTT. Amino acid sequence: CASSKGLGQPQHF.

The chain combines TRBV18 with TRBJ1-2, with TRBD1 as a possible D gene (6 bases). The V gene lost 3 bases and the J gene lost 4 bases, with 9 bases spanning the gap. The CDR3 covers 13 residues. CDR1 is KGHSH, CDR2 LQKENI, per germline. The CDR3 sequence: CASSPGAVYGYTF. In DNA, the CDR3 is TGTGCCAGCTCACCGGGGGCAGTCTATGGCTACACCTTC.

This chain links TRBV7-8 with TRBJ2-1; TRBD2 might be the D (6 bases). The CDR3 contains 15 residues. Trimming left V 4 bases short and J 7 bases short, with 17 bases between. The germline CDR1 and CDR2 sequences are SGHVS and FQNEAQ. As DNA, the CDR3 is TGTGCCAGCAGCTCCCTAGCGCCCCTTGGGAATGAGCAGTTCTTC. Protein sequence: CASSSLAPLGNEQFF.

The genes are TRBV6-1 and TRBJ2-5, with 12 bases that match TRBD2. The V gene's germline CDR1 is MNHNS and CDR2 SASEGT. This CDR3 has 14 amino acids. The V gene end was trimmed by 10 bases and the J gene end by 1 base; junction bases not matched to a gene: 4. The CDR3 region is CAIGLAGSQETQYF. Here the CDR3 DNA reads TGTGCCATCGGACTAGCGGGATCCCAAGAGACCCAGTACTTC.

For this clonotype: Germline and junction disagree at one end, which may indicate a read error. V and J are TRBV28 and TRBJ2-7, with D hard to call. The CDR3 totals 13 residues. The germline V gene has CDR1 MDHEN and CDR2 SYDVKM. In DNA, the CDR3 is TGTGCCAGCAGTCCCAGGAGCTCCCACGAGCAGTACTTC. Translation gives CASSPRSSHEQYF.

The chain links TRBV6-6 to TRBJ2-3; D may be TRBD1 (6 bases). The CDR3 extends over 15 amino acids. Trimming cost V 2 bases and J 4 bases, with 13 bases left between them. Germline V CDR1 and CDR2: MNHNY, SVGAGI (reference sequence). The CDR3, as DNA: TGTGCCAGCAGTTACCCTCGACAGGTCCCAGATACGCAGTATTTT. It specifies CASSYPRQVPDTQYF.

This clonotype was observed a few times. This rearrangement joins TRBV19 to TRBJ2-7; D perhaps matches TRBD1 (5 bases). The ends were cut back, 5 bases at V and 2 bases at J, with 13 bases in the middle. Germline V gives CDR1 LNHDA, CDR2 SQIVND (reference sequence). This CDR3 contains 14 residues. The DNA for the CDR3 is TGTGCCAGTAGTGTCGCCTGGGGCCCCTACGAGCAGTACTTC. Translation: CASSVAWGPYEQYF.

This chain connects TRBV19 to TRBJ2-1, with 15 bases fitting TRBD2. The CDR3 is made up of 19 amino acids. From germline, CDR1 is LNHDA and CDR2 SQIVND (reference sequence). J gave up 4 bases and V 4 bases, and 11 bases lay outside the gene matches. The CDR3, as DNA: TGTGCCAGTAGTAACTGGAAGAGGACTAGCGGGAGGGGGTACAATGAGCAGTTCTTC. It translates to CASSNWKRTSGRGYNEQFF.

A word on this clonotype: This clone may be a read error of a much larger clone one base away. The rearrangement uses TRBV5-1 and TRBJ1-1, with D perhaps TRBD1 (5 bases). Trimming removed 3 bases at V and 7 bases at J, with 10 bases between. Per germline, CDR1 SGHRS and CDR2 YFSETQ. This CDR3 has 12 amino acids. The CDR3 nucleotides are TGCGCCAGCAGCTCACAGGTGTATGAAGCTTTCTTT. It is translated as CASSSQVYEAFF. Together with reference TRBV5-1 and TRBJ1-1, the CDR3 gives the full variable domain: KAGVTQTPRYLIKTRGQQVTLSCSPISGHRSVSWYQQTPGQGLQFLFEYFSETQRNKGNFPGRFSGRQFSNSRSEMNVSTLELGDSALYLCASSSQVYEAFFGQGTRLTVV.

This clonotype was counted a few times. V and J are TRBV27 and TRBJ2-5; D ambiguous. There are 13 residues in the CDR3. The germline V gene encodes CDR1 MNHEY and CDR2 SMNVEV (reference sequence). Between the trimmed V and J ends, which lost 6 bases and 4 bases, there was a span of 12 bases. The CDR3 coding sequence is TGTGCCAGCAGCATCACCTGGGGAGAGACCCAGTACTTC. It codes for CASSITWGETQYF.

The rearrangement uses TRBV2 and TRBJ2-2; 9 nucleotides line up with TRBD2. V shed 8 bases, J shed 7 bases, and the junction held 8 bases outside the gene matches. The CDR3 covers 14 residues. Germline loops: CDR1 SNHLY, CDR2 FYNNEI. The CDR3, as DNA: TGTGCCAGCTGCCTAGCGGGGTATATCGGGGAGCTGTTTTTT. Amino acids: CASCLAGYIGELFF.

This sequence joins TRBV3-1 and TRBJ2-1; D perhaps matches TRBD2 (5 bases). V gave up 1 base and J gave up 7 bases, with 11 bases separating them. This CDR3 contains 14 residues. Germline CDR1 LGHDT, CDR2 YNNKEL (reference sequence). DNA for the CDR3: TGTGCCAGCAGCCAAGTATCGACGGGGAATGAGCAGTTCTTC. It is translated as CASSQVSTGNEQFF.

The chain couples TRBV9 to TRBJ1-6; the D is unclear. Germline V gene data show CDR1 as SGDLS and CDR2 as YYNGEE. The CDR3 contains 15 residues. V lost 2 bases, J lost 8 bases, and 14 bases lay in between. The CDR3 loop reads CASSVSPGRDSPLHF. The CDR3 nucleotides are TGTGCCAGCAGCGTTAGCCCGGGTCGAGATTCACCCCTCCACTTT.

V and J are TRBV9 and TRBJ2-3, with no clear D. CDR1 is SGDLS, CDR2 YYNGEE, per germline. The V and J ends lost 2 bases and 0 bases respectively, with 10 bases between them. The CDR3 is 15 amino acids. The DNA of the CDR3 is TGTGCCAGCAGCGTCAATGTGGGGAGCACAGATACGCAGTATTTT. Its protein product is CASSVNVGSTDTQYF.

This clonotype showed up just a few times. The rearrangement uses TRBV5-1 and TRBJ2-1; 13 nucleotides align to TRBD2. V shed 3 bases, J shed 7 bases, and the junction held 7 bases outside the gene matches. The CDR3 is 16 residues long. The germline gives CDR1 SGHRS, CDR2 YFSETQ. DNA for the CDR3: TGCGCCAGCAGCTCGGGGACTAGCGGGAATATTAATGAGCAGTTCTTC. The encoded protein is CASSSGTSGNINEQFF.

V and J are TRBV9 and TRBJ1-3; a weak D match, TRBD1 (5 bases). CDR3 length: 16 amino acids. Trimming pared 0 bases from V and 4 bases from J, leaving 14 bases between. From germline, CDR1 is SGDLS and CDR2 YYNGEE. The CDR3 DNA is TGTGCCAGCAGCGTAGTGGGGCAGGCCACGGGAAACACCATATATTTT. Translated, it gives CASSVVGQATGNTIYF. Filled out from reference TRBV9 and TRBJ1-3, the complete variable domain reads DSGVTQTPKHLITATGQRVTLRCSPRSGDLSVYWYQQSLDQGLQFLIQYYNGEERAKGNILERFSAQQFPDLHSELNLSSLELGDSALYFCASSVVGQATGNTIYFGEGSWLTVV.

The chain has TRBV5-1 and TRBJ2-1; D is perhaps TRBD1 (5 bases). Trimming took off 0 bases at V and 4 bases at J, with 11 bases between the two ends. Germline CDR1 and CDR2: SGHRS and YFSETQ. The CDR3 is 15 residues long. CDR3 loop: CASSLDRTNYNEQFF. CDR3 sequence (DNA): TGCGCCAGCAGCTTGGACCGGACAAATTACAATGAGCAGTTCTTC.

Only a few counts were recorded for this clonotype. The rearrangement links TRBV7-8 to TRBJ2-7; 8 positions match TRBD2. With 5 bases clipped from V and 2 bases from J, the junction kept 26 bases outside the gene matches. Germline V CDR1 and CDR2: SGHVS, FQNEAQ. The CDR3 consists of 21 residues. CDR3 sequence: CASSPSVVKPPFIAGPYEQYF. CDR3 sequence (DNA): TGTGCCAGCAGCCCCTCCGTAGTGAAGCCGCCGTTTATAGCGGGACCCTACGAGCAGTACTTC.

This clonotype was recorded at least ten times. A junction boundary mismatches the germline segment, possibly from a read error. The J gene is TRBJ1-1, the V gene TRBV19; TRBD1 might be the D (5 bases). CDR3 size: 12 residues. Per the germline V gene, CDR1 is LNHDA and CDR2 is SQIVND (reference sequence). CDR3 coding DNA: TGCGCCAGCCGAGGGGTGAACACTGAAGCTTTCTTT. Its translation is CASRGVNTEAFF. The entire variable domain, with the rest obtained from reference TRBV19 and TRBJ1-1, is as follows: DGGITQSPKYLFRKEGQNVTLSCEQNLNHDAMYWYRQDPGQGLRLIYYSQIVNDFQKGDIAEGYSVSREKKESFPLTVTSAQKNPTAFYLCASRGVNTEAFFGQGTRLTVV.

There are a few counts of this clonotype. The V and J genes are TRBV13 and TRBJ2-1; 15 nucleotides align to TRBD2. The CDR3 has 16 residues. J was trimmed by 9 bases and V by 0 bases; bases with no gene match: 3. The germline V gene encodes CDR1 PRHDT and CDR2 FYEKMQ (reference sequence). In DNA, the CDR3 is TGTGCCAGCAGCTTAGGGGGACTAGCGGGAGGAAGTGAGCAGTTCTTC. This encodes CASSLGGLAGGSEQFF.

This clonotype was counted many times. The rearrangement joins TRBV28 to TRBJ2-7; 7 nucleotides agree with TRBD2. The CDR3 is 13 amino acids. Germline lookup yields CDR1 MDHEN and CDR2 SYDVKM. J was trimmed by 7 bases and V by 3 bases; bases with no gene match: 6. The CDR3 coding sequence is TGTGCCAGCAGTTTGACTAGCTCGTGGGAGCAGTACTTC. Its translation: CASSLTSSWEQYF.

This clonotype was counted at least ten times. This chain uses TRBV2 with TRBJ2-3, with 14 bases that match TRBD2. The V gene's germline CDR1 is SNHLY and CDR2 FYNNEI. V dropped 11 bases and J dropped 4; count of bases not matched to a gene: 20. The CDR3 is 19 amino acids. The CDR3 is CAFNDPGTSGREEADTQYF. CDR3 nucleotide sequence: TGTGCCTTCAACGATCCCGGGACTAGCGGGAGAGAGGAGGCAGATACGCAGTATTTT.

At least ten counts were recorded for this clonotype. The DNA of the CDR3 is TGTGCCAGCAGTTTTGGATTGGGGTCACAAGAGACCCAGTACTTC. This encodes CASSFGLGSQETQYF. The chain carries TRBV12-3 or TRBV12-4 and TRBJ2-5; D remains unclear. The CDR3 covers 15 residues. Trimming left V 3 bases short and J 2 bases short, with 13 bases between.

In its sample, this clonotype was seen a few times. The V and J genes are TRBV28 and TRBJ1-2, with a weak D call TRBD1 (6 bases). V was shortened by 6 bases and J by 4 bases, with 12 bases between the two germline ends. The CDR3 sequence is 13 residues long. Looked up from germline, CDR1 is MDHEN and CDR2 is SYDVKM. CDR3 residues: CASRATGTYGYTF. CDR3 bases: TGTGCCAGCAGAGCTACAGGGACCTATGGCTACACCTTC.

This clonotype was observed a handful of times. V usage is TRBV25-1 and J usage is TRBJ1-1; 7 bases fit TRBD1. J was trimmed by 3 bases and V by 8 bases; bases with no gene match: 6. Per the germline V gene, CDR1 is MGHDK and CDR2 is SYGVNS. The CDR3 consists of 13 residues. CDR3 sequence: CASRQTGDTEAFF. DNA for the CDR3: TGTGCCAGCCGTCAAACAGGGGACACTGAAGCTTTCTTT.

The genes are TRBV24-1 and TRBJ1-2, with 9 bases aligning to TRBD1. Losses at the gene ends were 7 bases for V and 4 bases for J; bases not matched to a gene: 6. The CDR3 totals 14 residues. Germline lookup yields CDR1 KGHDR and CDR2 SFDVKD. The CDR3 is CATSRDRATYGYTF. CDR3 nucleotides: TGTGCCACCAGCCGGGACAGGGCTACCTATGGCTACACCTTC.

The genes are TRBV28 and TRBJ1-5; D gene ambiguous. Trimming shortened V by 3 bases and J by 15 bases, and 15 bases separated the two germline ends. The CDR3 contains 12 residues. Germline V gene lookup returns CDR1 MDHEN and CDR2 SYDVKM. The CDR3 sequence: CASSFALSFVHF. The DNA of the CDR3 is TGTGCCAGCAGTTTTGCCTTGTCGTTTGTGCATTTT.

This clonotype showed up just a few times. J is TRBJ2-1 and V is TRBV29-1; 13 positions agree with TRBD2. Germline-derived CDR1 and CDR2 are SQVTM and ANQGSEA. The CDR3 runs to 16 residues. V shed 5 bases and J 2 bases; nucleotides not matched to a gene: 6. Here the CDR3 reads CSVPPGTSGTYNEQFF. As DNA, the CDR3 is TGCAGCGTTCCTCCCGGGACTAGCGGGACCTACAATGAGCAGTTCTTC.